These 18 T cell receptor beta chains share one sample of origin, sequenced in a study of cytomegalovirus exposure and HLA in healthy donors. Repertoires were generated with immunoSEQ multiplex PCR, while TCRdb's copy carries only in-frame clones and drops some. Among about 280,000 clones listed, 88% were seen once. The sequencing sample was made of PBMCs. These receptors all come from a young woman in good health and CMV-seronegative.

This chain connects TRBV13 to TRBJ2-3; no clear D gene. This CDR3 has 12 residues. Trimming took off 4 bases at V and 6 bases at J, with 8 bases between the two ends. Germline CDR1 reads PRHDT; CDR2 reads FYEKMQ (reference sequence). The CDR3 DNA reads TGTGCCAGCAGCTCCCCTCCGGATACGCAGTATTTT. Its translation: CASSSPPDTQYF.

V usage is TRBV27 and J usage is TRBJ2-3; possibly TRBD2 for D (6 bases). Germline V gene sequence: CDR1 MNHEY, CDR2 SMNVEV (reference sequence). Trimming stripped 7 bases from V and 6 bases from J, with 23 bases between. There are 16 residues in the CDR3. In DNA form, the CDR3 reads TGTGCCAGCAAGCTGACGATAGCGGTGGGGAGGGATACGCAGTATTTT. Amino acids: CASKLTIAVGRDTQYF.

V and J are TRBV5-6 and TRBJ2-1; TRBD1 matches 7 bases. V dropped 4 bases and J dropped 0; count of bases not matched to a gene: 7. The CDR3 consists of 16 residues. Germline CDR1 reads SGHDT; CDR2 reads YYEEEE. Written as DNA, the CDR3 is TGTGCCAGCAGCCTATCAGGGGGAAGCTCCTACAATGAGCAGTTCTTC. This sequence encodes CASSLSGGSSYNEQFF. Combining the CDR3 with reference TRBV5-6 and TRBJ2-1 gives the whole variable domain DAGVTQSPTHLIKTRGQQVTLRCSPKSGHDTVSWYQQALGQGPQFIFQYYEEEERQRGNFPDRFSGHQFPNYSSELNVNALLLGDSALYLCASSLSGGSSYNEQFFGPGTRLTVL.

This clone appeared a single time. This rearrangement joins TRBV2 to TRBJ2-5, with D possibly being TRBD1 (5 bases). With 7 bases removed from V and 4 bases from J, the gap between germline ends came to 19 bases. CDR3 size: 15 residues. Germline values: CDR1 SNHLY, CDR2 FYNNEI. CDR3 DNA sequence: TGTGCCAGCAACGACTGGGGCGCAGGTGGAGAGACCCAGTACTTC. Translation: CASNDWGAGGETQYF.

The CDR3 protein is CASSLVQGAPNYGYTF. CDR3 nucleotide sequence: TGTGCCAGCAGCTTAGTTCAAGGGGCTCCTAACTATGGCTACACCTTC. The rearrangement joins TRBV7-2 to TRBJ1-2, with D tentatively TRBD1 (5 bases). Germline CDR1 SGHTA, CDR2 FQGNSA. CDR3 length: 16 residues. V lost 1 base and J lost 0, with 12 bases in between.

This chain links TRBV6-5 with TRBJ1-2; TRBD1 might be the D (6 bases). The V gene's germline CDR1 is MNHEY and CDR2 SVGAGI. CDR3 length: 14 amino acids. With 6 bases removed from V and 2 bases from J, the gap between germline ends came to 13 bases. The CDR3 DNA sequence: TGTGCCAGCAGGATCGCACAGGGAAACTATGGCTACACCTTC. Its translation: CASRIAQGNYGYTF.

The table lists this clone with a few counts. J is TRBJ1-5 and V is TRBV2; a weak D match, TRBD1 (5 bases). The CDR3 runs 13 residues. Germline CDR1 reads SNHLY; CDR2 reads FYNNEI. V shed 8 bases and J shed 7 bases, with 15 bases lying between them. DNA for the CDR3: TGTGCCAGCCGTGCCAGGGCATTGCAGCCCCAGCATTTT. This translates into CASRARALQPQHF. The variable domain in full, completed from reference TRBV2 and TRBJ1-5, reads EPEVTQTPSHQVTQMGQEVILRCVPISNHLYFYWYRQILGQKVEFLVSFYNNEISEKSEIFDDQFSVERPDGSNFTLKIRSTKLEDSAMYFCASRARALQPQHFGDGTRLSIL.

The chain carries TRBV4-2 and TRBJ2-1; TRBD2 aligns across 7 bases. The CDR3 length is 17 residues. Germline CDR1 reads LGHNA; CDR2 reads YNFKEQ. After removal of 1 base from V and 1 base from J, the junction contained 7 bases not matched to a gene. The CDR3 coding sequence is TGTGCCAGCAGCCAAGGCCGGGACTATAGTTCCTACAATGAGCAGTTCTTC. Amino acid sequence: CASSQGRDYSSYNEQFF.

The chain has TRBV4-1 and TRBJ1-5; weak D call: TRBD1 (6 bases). The V gene lost 1 base and the J gene lost 4 bases, with 26 bases spanning the gap. The CDR3 contains 20 residues. Germline loops: CDR1 MGHRA, CDR2 YSYEKL. This CDR3 is CASSQGGYGRPDSRNQPQHF. In DNA, the CDR3 is TGCGCCAGCAGCCAAGGAGGTTACGGGCGACCGGACAGCAGAAATCAGCCCCAGCATTTT.

This clone was found once. The rearrangement joins TRBV4-3 to TRBJ2-1; no firm D call. CDR1 and CDR2 (germline): LGHNA, YSLEER. The CDR3 length is 17 residues. V was pared by 2 bases and J by 0 bases, with 14 bases between. The CDR3 DNA reads as TGCGCCAGCAGCCAAACTCCCCGTGGTAGCTCCTACAATGAGCAGTTCTTC. Its translation is CASSQTPRGSSYNEQFF.

The chain links TRBV28 to TRBJ2-2, with D possibly being TRBD1 (6 bases). CDR1 is MDHEN, CDR2 SYDVKM, per germline. The ends were cut back, 3 bases at V and 1 base at J, with 9 bases in the middle. The CDR3 has 15 residues. CDR3 residues: CASSFYRVNTGELFF. CDR3 in DNA: TGTGCCAGCAGTTTCTACAGGGTGAACACCGGGGAGCTGTTTTTT.

The genes are TRBV15 and TRBJ2-7, with D possibly matching TRBD2 (5 bases). V shed 1 base and J shed 4 bases, with 11 bases lying between them. Germline CDR1 and CDR2: LNHNV and YYDKDF (reference sequence). The CDR3 is 14 residues long. As DNA, the CDR3 is TGTGCCACCAGCAGAGTCGGCCCGGGGTACGAGCAGTACTTC. Residues: CATSRVGPGYEQYF.

The chain joins TRBV4-1 to TRBJ2-5; possibly TRBD2 for D (5 bases). The CDR3 spans 14 residues. Germline V CDR1 and CDR2: MGHRA, YSYEKL. V lost 4 bases, J lost 2 bases, and 11 bases lay in between. The CDR3 DNA reads as TGCGCCAGCAGCCCCGGACTGGGGCAAGAGACCCAGTACTTC. Amino acids: CASSPGLGQETQYF.

This rearrangement joins TRBV5-4 to TRBJ1-2; 7 bases agree with TRBD1. CDR3 length: 15 residues. The germline V gene encodes CDR1 SGHNT and CDR2 YYREEE (reference sequence). With 4 bases clipped from V and 3 bases from J, the junction kept 9 bases outside the gene matches. As DNA, the CDR3 is TGTGCCAGCAGCCAAGCGGTAGGACAGGACTATGGCTACACCTTC. It translates to CASSQAVGQDYGYTF.

A note on this clone: Other nucleotide sequences from this sample produce the same CDR3. The gene calls are TRBV28 and TRBJ2-7, with no clear D. Germline assignment: CDR1 MDHEN and CDR2 SYDVKM. The CDR3 runs 12 residues. Trimming took 3 bases from V and 0 from J, leaving 3 bases between them. The CDR3 reads CASSFSSYEQYF. The CDR3 DNA follows: TGTGCCAGCAGTTTCAGCTCCTACGAGCAGTACTTC.

This rearrangement joins TRBV2 to TRBJ2-2; 9 positions agree with TRBD2. This CDR3 has 14 residues. Germline CDR1 is SNHLY and CDR2 is FYNNEI. J lost 6 bases, V lost 6 bases, and 5 bases had no gene match. As DNA, the CDR3 is TGTGCCAGCAGAATTAGCGGGAGTCCCGGGGAGCTGTTTTTT. Translation: CASRISGSPGELFF.

With respect to this clone: This sample includes further DNA sequences coding for the same CDR3. V usage is TRBV4-3 and J usage is TRBJ1-1, with no clear D. The germline CDR1 and CDR2 sequences are LGHNA and YSLEER. The ends were cut back, 0 bases at V and 2 bases at J, with 7 bases in the middle. This CDR3 region has 14 residues. CDR3 in amino acids: CASSQDWLNTEAFF. The CDR3 coding sequence is TGCGCCAGCAGCCAAGATTGGCTCAACACTGAAGCTTTCTTT.

Here the CDR3 DNA reads TGTGCCAGCAGCTTAGATTACAGGGGGTCGAACACTGAAGCTTTCTTT. It codes for CASSLDYRGSNTEAFF. V usage is TRBV11-2 and J usage is TRBJ1-1; 8 bases line up with TRBD1. V lost 0 bases and J lost 1; bases outside the gene matches: 4. This CDR3 region has 16 residues. The germline CDR1 and CDR2 sequences are SGHAT and FQNNGV.